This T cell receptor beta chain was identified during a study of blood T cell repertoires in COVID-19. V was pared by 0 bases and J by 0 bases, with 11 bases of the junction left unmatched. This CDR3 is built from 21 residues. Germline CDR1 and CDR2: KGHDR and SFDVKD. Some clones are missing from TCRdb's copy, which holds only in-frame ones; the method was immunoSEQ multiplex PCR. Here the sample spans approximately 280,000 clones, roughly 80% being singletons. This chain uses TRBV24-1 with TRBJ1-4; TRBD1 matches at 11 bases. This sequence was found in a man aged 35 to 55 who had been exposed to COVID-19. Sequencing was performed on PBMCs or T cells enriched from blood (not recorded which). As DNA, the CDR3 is TGTGCCACCAGTGATTTGCTACCGGGACAGGGGGTTACCGCAACTAATGAAAAACTGTTTTTT. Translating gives CATSDLLPGQGVTATNEKLFF.